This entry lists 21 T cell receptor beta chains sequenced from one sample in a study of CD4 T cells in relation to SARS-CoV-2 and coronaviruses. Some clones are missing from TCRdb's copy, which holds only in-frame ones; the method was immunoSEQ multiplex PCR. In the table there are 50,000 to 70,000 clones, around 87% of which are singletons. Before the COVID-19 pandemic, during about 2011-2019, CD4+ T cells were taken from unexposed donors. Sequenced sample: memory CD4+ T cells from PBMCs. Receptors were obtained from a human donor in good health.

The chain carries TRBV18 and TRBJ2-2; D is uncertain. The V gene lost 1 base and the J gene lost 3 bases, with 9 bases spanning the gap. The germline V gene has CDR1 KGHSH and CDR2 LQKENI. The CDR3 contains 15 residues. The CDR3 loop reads CASSPRRTDTGELFF. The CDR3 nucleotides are TGTGCCAGCTCACCACGGAGAACAGACACCGGGGAGCTGTTTTTT.

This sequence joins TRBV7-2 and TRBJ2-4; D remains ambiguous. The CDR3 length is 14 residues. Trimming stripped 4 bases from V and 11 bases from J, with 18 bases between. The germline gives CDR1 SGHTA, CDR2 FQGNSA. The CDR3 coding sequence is TGTGCCAGCAGCTCAGCCGGACCCGGCGGAGTTCAGTACTTC. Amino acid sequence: CASSSAGPGGVQYF. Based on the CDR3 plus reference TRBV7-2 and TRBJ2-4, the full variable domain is GAGVSQSPSNKVTEKGKDVELRCDPISGHTALYWYRQSLGQGLEFLIYFQGNSAPDKSGLPSDRFSAERTGGSVSTLTIQRTQQEDSAVYLCASSSAGPGGVQYFGAGTRLSVL.

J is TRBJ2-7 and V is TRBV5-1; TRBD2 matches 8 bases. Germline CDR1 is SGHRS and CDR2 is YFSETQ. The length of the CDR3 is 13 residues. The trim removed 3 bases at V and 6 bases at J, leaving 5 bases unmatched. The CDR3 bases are TGCGCCAGCAGCTCCGGGGGGGGTTCCGAGCAGTACTTC. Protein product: CASSSGGGSEQYF.

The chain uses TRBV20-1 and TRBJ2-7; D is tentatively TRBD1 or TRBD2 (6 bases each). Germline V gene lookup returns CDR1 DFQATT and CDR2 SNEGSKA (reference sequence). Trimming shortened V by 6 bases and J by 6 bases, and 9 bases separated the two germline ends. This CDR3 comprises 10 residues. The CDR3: CSAEGGEQYF. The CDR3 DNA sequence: TGCAGTGCGGAGGGGGGCGAGCAGTACTTC.

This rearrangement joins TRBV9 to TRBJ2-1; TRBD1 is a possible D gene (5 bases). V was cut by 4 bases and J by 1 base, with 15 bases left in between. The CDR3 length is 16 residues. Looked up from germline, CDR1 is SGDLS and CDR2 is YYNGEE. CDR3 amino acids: CASSTSDSFSYNEQFF. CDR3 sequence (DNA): TGTGCCAGCAGCACCTCCGACAGTTTTTCCTACAATGAGCAGTTCTTC. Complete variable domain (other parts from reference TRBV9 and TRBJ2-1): DSGVTQTPKHLITATGQRVTLRCSPRSGDLSVYWYQQSLDQGLQFLIQYYNGEERAKGNILERFSAQQFPDLHSELNLSSLELGDSALYFCASSTSDSFSYNEQFFGPGTRLTVL.

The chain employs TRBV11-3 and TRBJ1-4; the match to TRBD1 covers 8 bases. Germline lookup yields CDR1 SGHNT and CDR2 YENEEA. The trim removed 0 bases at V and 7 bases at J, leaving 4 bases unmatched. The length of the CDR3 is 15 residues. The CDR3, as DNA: TGTGCCAGCAGCTTAGACAGGGGGCGAGCTGAAAAACTGTTTTTT. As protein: CASSLDRGRAEKLFF.

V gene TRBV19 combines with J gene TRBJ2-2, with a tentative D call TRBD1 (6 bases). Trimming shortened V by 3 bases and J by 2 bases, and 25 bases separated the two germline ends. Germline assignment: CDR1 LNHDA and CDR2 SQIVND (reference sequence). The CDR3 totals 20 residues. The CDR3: CASSIVFLISGQINTGELFF. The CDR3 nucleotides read TGTGCCAGTAGTATCGTATTCCTTATCTCAGGACAGATTAACACCGGGGAGCTGTTTTTT.

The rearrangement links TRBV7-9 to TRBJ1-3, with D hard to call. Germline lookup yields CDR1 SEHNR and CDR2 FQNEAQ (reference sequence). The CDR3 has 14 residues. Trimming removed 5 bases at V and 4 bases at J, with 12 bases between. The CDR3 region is CASSVSGDGNTIYF. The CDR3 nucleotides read TGTGCCAGCAGCGTATCGGGAGACGGAAACACCATATATTTT.

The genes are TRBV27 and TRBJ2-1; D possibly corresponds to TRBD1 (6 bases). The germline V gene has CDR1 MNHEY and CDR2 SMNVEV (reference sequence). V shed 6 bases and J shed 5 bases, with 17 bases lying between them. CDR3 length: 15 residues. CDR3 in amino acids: CASSRPGASNNEQFF. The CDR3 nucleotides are TGTGCCAGCAGCCGGCCAGGGGCCTCGAACAATGAGCAGTTCTTC.

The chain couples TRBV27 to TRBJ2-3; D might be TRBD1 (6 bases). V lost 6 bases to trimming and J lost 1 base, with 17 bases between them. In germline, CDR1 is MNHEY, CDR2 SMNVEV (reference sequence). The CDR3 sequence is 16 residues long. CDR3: CASSLGRGVGTDTQYF. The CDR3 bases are TGTGCCAGCAGCCTGGGCAGGGGAGTGGGCACAGATACGCAGTATTTT.

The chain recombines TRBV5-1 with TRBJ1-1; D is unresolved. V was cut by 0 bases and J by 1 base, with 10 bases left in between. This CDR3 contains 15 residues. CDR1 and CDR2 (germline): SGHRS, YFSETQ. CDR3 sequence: CASSLGATQNTEAFF. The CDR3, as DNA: TGCGCCAGCAGCTTGGGCGCGACCCAGAACACTGAAGCTTTCTTT.

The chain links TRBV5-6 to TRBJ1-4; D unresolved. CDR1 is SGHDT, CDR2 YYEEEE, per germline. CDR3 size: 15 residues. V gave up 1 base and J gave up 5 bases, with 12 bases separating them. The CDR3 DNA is TGTGCCAGCAGCTTGCGTCCGGCGGCAAATGAAAAACTGTTTTTT. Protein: CASSLRPAANEKLFF.

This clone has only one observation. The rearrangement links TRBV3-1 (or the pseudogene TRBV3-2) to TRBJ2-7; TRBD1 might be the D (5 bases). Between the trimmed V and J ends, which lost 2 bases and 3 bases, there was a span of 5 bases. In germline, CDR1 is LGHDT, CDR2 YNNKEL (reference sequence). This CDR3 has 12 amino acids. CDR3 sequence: CASSQQGYEQYF. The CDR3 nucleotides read TGTGCCAGCAGCCAACAGGGCTACGAGCAGTACTTC.

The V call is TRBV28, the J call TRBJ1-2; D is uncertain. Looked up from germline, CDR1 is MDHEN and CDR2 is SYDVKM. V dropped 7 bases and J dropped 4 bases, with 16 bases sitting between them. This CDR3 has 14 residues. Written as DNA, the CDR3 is TGTGCCAGCAACTTCCCCCCGAGGGCCTATGGCTACACCTTC. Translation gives CASNFPPRAYGYTF.

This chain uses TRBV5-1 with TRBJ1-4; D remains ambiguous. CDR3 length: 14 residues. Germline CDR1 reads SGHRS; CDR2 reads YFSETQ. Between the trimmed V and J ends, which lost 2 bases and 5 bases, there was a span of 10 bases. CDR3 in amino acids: CASSFVRMNEKLFF. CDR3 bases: TGCGCCAGCAGCTTCGTACGGATGAATGAAAAACTGTTTTTT.

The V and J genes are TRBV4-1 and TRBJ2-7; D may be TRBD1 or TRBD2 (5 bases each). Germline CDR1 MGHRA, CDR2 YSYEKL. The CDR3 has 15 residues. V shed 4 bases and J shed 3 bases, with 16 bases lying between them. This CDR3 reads CASSPQGRGDYEQYF. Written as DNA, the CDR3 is TGCGCCAGCAGCCCCCAAGGACGGGGCGACTACGAGCAGTACTTC.

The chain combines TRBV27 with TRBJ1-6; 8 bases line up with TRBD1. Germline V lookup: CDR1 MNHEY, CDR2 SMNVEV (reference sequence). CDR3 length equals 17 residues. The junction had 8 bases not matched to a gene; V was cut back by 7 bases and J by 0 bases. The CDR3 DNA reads TGTGCCAGCACAGGACAGGGTGGGAGCTCCTATAATTCACCCCTCCACTTT. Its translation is CASTGQGGSSYNSPLHF.

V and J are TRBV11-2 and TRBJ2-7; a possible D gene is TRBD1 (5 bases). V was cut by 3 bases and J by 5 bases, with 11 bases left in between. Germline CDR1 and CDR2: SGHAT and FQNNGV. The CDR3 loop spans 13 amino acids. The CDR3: CASSFVRVDEQYF. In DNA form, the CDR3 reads TGTGCCAGCAGCTTCGTCAGGGTAGACGAGCAGTACTTC.

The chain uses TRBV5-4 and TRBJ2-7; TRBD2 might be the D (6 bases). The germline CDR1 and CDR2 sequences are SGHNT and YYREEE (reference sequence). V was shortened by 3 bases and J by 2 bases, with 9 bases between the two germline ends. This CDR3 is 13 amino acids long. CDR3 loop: CASSSGGTYEQYF. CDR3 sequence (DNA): TGTGCCAGCAGCTCTGGGGGGACCTACGAGCAGTACTTC.

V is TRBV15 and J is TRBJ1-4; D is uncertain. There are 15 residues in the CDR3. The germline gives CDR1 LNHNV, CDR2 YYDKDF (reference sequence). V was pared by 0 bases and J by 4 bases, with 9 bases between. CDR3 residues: CATSRDRAVNEKLFF. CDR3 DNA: TGTGCCACCAGCAGAGATAGGGCGGTTAATGAAAAACTGTTTTTT.

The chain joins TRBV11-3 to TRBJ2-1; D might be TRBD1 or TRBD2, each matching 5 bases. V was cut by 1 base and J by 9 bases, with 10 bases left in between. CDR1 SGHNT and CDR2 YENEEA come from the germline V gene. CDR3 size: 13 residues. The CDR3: CASSLGSGREQFF. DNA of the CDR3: TGTGCCAGCAGCTTAGGCTCGGGGCGTGAGCAGTTCTTC.